This T cell receptor beta chain is from a study of blood T cell repertoires in COVID-19. Study summary: Whether acute or convalescent, the COVID-19 samples came from the United States, Italy and Spain. PBMCs, B-cell-depleted T cells, or T cells were the source of the cDNA or gDNA that made up the material.

Original processing methods: Amplification of reference gene primers provided the estimated nucleated cell counts. Sequencing used immunoSEQ multiplex PCR; TCRdb keeps in-frame clones, though not all of them. From that table come the V and J calls and clone size; the DNA was used to work out D and trimming. In the table there are roughly 51,000 clones, just over 85% of which are singletons. Trimming at V came to 4 bases and at J to 7 bases, leaving 5 bases not matched to a gene. The CDR3 runs to 15 residues. The germline gives CDR1 SGHRS, CDR2 YFSETQ. This sequence originates from a woman aged 80 or older with acute or convalescent COVID-19. The chain employs TRBV5-1 and TRBJ1-6; TRBD1 matches 10 bases. What was sequenced was peripheral blood. The CDR3 bases are TGCGCCAGCAGCACCCTGACAGGGGGCAATTCACCCCTCCACTTT. Translating gives CASSTLTGGNSPLHF.